This T cell receptor (beta chain) was identified during a study of cytomegalovirus exposure and HLA in healthy donors. About the research overall: Within an early data release were 85 million or so unique TCRs drawn from HLA-typed donors. Study-level results: Across HLA loci, a later analysis found differing TCR association rates, with DRB1 most and HLA-C fewest. Follow-up analysis seemed to connect common viral pathogens with several of the most significant clusters identified.

In the PCR, 60 Vbeta and 13 Jbeta primers were used. Libraries were prepared by immunoSEQ multiplex PCR; TCRdb keeps only in-frame clonotypes and omits some of them. The profile shows hundreds of thousands of clones, just under 85% of them singletons. Germline lookup yields CDR1 WSHSY and CDR2 SAAADI. V was shortened by 7 bases and J by 4 bases, with 8 bases between the two germline ends. This CDR3 comprises 13 residues. For this clone: Its antigen is not known. The sample has other DNA sequences that encode this CDR3 too.

The receptor comes from a woman aged 40 to 50 in good health and CMV-seronegative. Specimen: PBMCs. The chain combines TRBV10-2 with TRBJ1-6; the D is unclear. CDR3 protein: CASTRDYNSPLHF. Written as DNA, the CDR3 is TGCGCCAGCACCCGGGATTATAATTCACCCCTCCACTTT.